The 22 T cell receptor beta chains in this list originate from one sample, sequenced in a study of metastatic and nonmetastatic thyroid tumors. TCRdb called clones again from the PCR reads with MiXCR. In the table there are tens of thousands of clones, around 23% of which are singletons. Thyroid surgery had not been preceded by any treatment in any patient. The sample consisted of blood. These receptors all stem from a male donor with papillary thyroid cancer or a benign thyroid nodule (not recorded which). Some clones in this sample may be carry-over from other donors' samples.

This sequence joins TRBV11-2 and TRBJ1-3; 7 bases align to TRBD1. CDR3 length: 15 residues. J gave up 2 bases and V 0 bases, and 1 base lay outside the gene matches. Germline values: CDR1 SGHAT, CDR2 FQNNGV. In nucleotides, the CDR3 is TGTGCCAGCAGCTTAGATCAGGGGGCTGGAAACACCATATATTTT. This sequence encodes CASSLDQGAGNTIYF.

In its sample, this clone is medium-sized. This rearrangement joins TRBV28 to TRBJ1-6; D not certain. The CDR3 loop spans 14 amino acids. V lost 8 bases to trimming and J lost 7 bases, with 15 bases between them. The germline V gene encodes CDR1 MDHEN and CDR2 SYDVKM. The CDR3 is CASGIGNPNSPLHF. CDR3 nucleotide sequence: TGTGCCAGCGGAATCGGGAACCCGAATTCACCCCTCCACTTT.

The chain recombines TRBV11-1 with TRBJ1-5, with TRBD1 matching over 7 bases. Germline CDR1 reads SGHAT; CDR2 reads FQDESV (reference sequence). V lost 4 bases, J lost 6 bases, and 15 bases stayed unmatched. This CDR3 is built from 17 residues. CDR3 nucleotide sequence: TGTGCCAGCAGCTCCCTGGACCCGGCAGGGGGTCCTCAGCCCCAGCATTTT. Translating it yields CASSSLDPAGGPQPQHF.

This rearrangement joins TRBV6-2 or TRBV6-3 to TRBJ2-1; 9 nucleotides match TRBD2. The V gene end was trimmed by 8 bases and the J gene end by 6 bases; junction bases not matched to a gene: 23. The germline V gene has CDR1 MNHEY and CDR2 SVGEGT. CDR3 length: 19 amino acids. Here the CDR3 DNA reads TGTGCCAGCGTTAGTCATACCTATTACGAGCGGGAGGTTAGCAATGAGCAGTTCTTC. Protein sequence: CASVSHTYYEREVSNEQFF.

This clone was detected many times. The chain has TRBV28 and TRBJ2-7; no firm D call. Trimming pared 4 bases from V and 4 bases from J, leaving 8 bases between. Germline CDR1 and CDR2: MDHEN and SYDVKM. This CDR3 is 12 amino acids long. CDR3 sequence (DNA): TGTGCCAGCAGTTCCTATCTTTACGAGCAGTACTTC. Protein: CASSSYLYEQYF.

The rearrangement joins TRBV7-8 to TRBJ2-2; D is undetermined. Germline V lookup: CDR1 SGHVS, CDR2 FQNEAQ. Trimming took 1 base from V and 1 from J, leaving 7 bases between them. The CDR3 is 15 residues long. The CDR3 is CASSLGSGNTGELFF. The CDR3 DNA reads as TGTGCCAGCAGCTTAGGTTCAGGGAACACCGGGGAGCTGTTTTTT.

Ten or more counts support this clone. V is TRBV20-1 and J is TRBJ2-7; TRBD1 matches at 7 bases. The CDR3 loop spans 13 amino acids. The V and J ends lost 6 bases and 4 bases, in that order; junction bases with no gene match: 9. The germline gives CDR1 DFQATT, CDR2 SNEGSKA (reference sequence). CDR3 region: CSAVGTEGYEQYF. The DNA for the CDR3 is TGCAGTGCGGTTGGGACAGAGGGTTACGAGCAGTACTTC.

CDR3 sequence (DNA): TGCGCCAGCAGCCAACTGACCGTCGATTCACCCCTCCACTTT. This gives the protein CASSQLTVDSPLHF. The V call is TRBV4-1, the J call TRBJ1-6, with no clear D. Germline CDR1 and CDR2: MGHRA and YSYEKL. This CDR3 is 14 amino acids long. With 2 bases removed from V and 8 bases from J, the gap between germline ends came to 10 bases.

This clone has ten or more counts. J is TRBJ2-3 and V is TRBV25-1; TRBD2 agrees at 13 bases. The germline V gene encodes CDR1 MGHDK and CDR2 SYGVNS. The CDR3 runs to 22 residues. V dropped 6 bases and J dropped 3; count of bases not matched to a gene: 24. The CDR3 protein is CASRTSGRAHDAPSVITDTQYF. The CDR3 DNA reads TGTGCCAGCAGAACTAGCGGGAGGGCTCACGACGCGCCCTCCGTAATAACAGATACGCAGTATTTT.

This clone was picked up many times. The V call is TRBV5-1, the J call TRBJ2-2; D is ambiguous. The germline V and J ends were trimmed by 0 bases and 9 bases, with 15 bases remaining between them. The CDR3 sequence is 15 residues long. From germline, CDR1 is SGHRS and CDR2 YFSETQ. The DNA for the CDR3 is TGCGCCAGCAGCTTGGGACCGGGTGTAGGCCGGGAGCTGTTTTTT. It is translated as CASSLGPGVGRELFF.

This clone showed up many times. The chain links TRBV20-1 to TRBJ1-2; 8 bases agree with TRBD1. The V segment lost 6 bases and the J segment 4 bases; nucleotides outside the gene matches: 4. The CDR3 has 12 amino acids. The germline gives CDR1 DFQATT, CDR2 SNEGSKA (reference sequence). The CDR3 DNA is TGCAGTGCGACGGACAGGGTCTATGGCTACACCTTC. Translated, it gives CSATDRVYGYTF.

This clone occurred a few times. V and J are TRBV20-1 and TRBJ2-2; 9 nucleotides agree with TRBD2. Germline assignment: CDR1 DFQATT and CDR2 SNEGSKA (reference sequence). V trimming: 1 base; J trimming: 4 bases; junction bases outside the gene matches: 7. The CDR3 spans 16 residues. This CDR3 is CSARAYSGSLTGELFF. In nucleotides, the CDR3 is TGCAGTGCTAGAGCTTATAGCGGGAGTCTCACCGGGGAGCTGTTTTTT.

At least ten counts were recorded for this clone. The junction departs from germline at one end; a sequencing error may be responsible. The V gene is TRBV6-1, the J gene TRBJ1-4; 10 bases match TRBD1. The length of the CDR3 is 15 residues. Germline CDR1 reads MNHNS; CDR2 reads SASEGT. The CDR3 spells CASRGRQGTGEKPFF. CDR3 DNA sequence: TGTGCCAGCAGGGGGAGGCAGGGGACAGGGGAAAAACCGTTTTTT.

The CDR3 sequence is CSAEQPESNQPQHF. CDR3 nucleotides: TGCAGTGCCGAACAACCGGAGAGCAATCAGCCCCAGCATTTT. This chain joins TRBV20-1 and TRBJ1-5, with D hard to call. The CDR3 runs 14 residues. Germline CDR1 DFQATT, CDR2 SNEGSKA (reference sequence). Trimming removed 6 bases from V and 1 base from J, with 13 bases in between.

The table lists this clone with a count of one. V usage is TRBV30 and J usage is TRBJ1-1, with D unclear. The CDR3 has 9 residues. V was cut by 8 bases and J by 6 bases, with 7 bases left in between. Per germline, CDR1 GTSNPN and CDR2 SVGIG (reference sequence). CDR3 residues: CALTSEAFF. CDR3 bases: TGTGCCCTGACGTCTGAAGCTTTCTTT.

This clone occurred many times. This chain connects TRBV7-9 to TRBJ2-2; the D is unclear. V was cut by 5 bases and J by 0 bases, with 7 bases left in between. The CDR3 runs to 14 residues. Germline CDR1 reads SEHNR; CDR2 reads FQNEAQ (reference sequence). The CDR3 DNA reads TGTGCCAGCAGCCCTAGGTCGAACACCGGGGAGCTGTTTTTT. Amino acid sequence: CASSPRSNTGELFF.

The genes are TRBV19 and TRBJ1-1; D not resolved. Germline assignment: CDR1 LNHDA and CDR2 SQIVND (reference sequence). There are 12 residues in the CDR3. V gave up 0 bases and J gave up 7 bases, with 6 bases separating them. In DNA form, the CDR3 reads TGTGCCAGTAGTATAGATGGGCGTGAAGCTTTCTTT. Amino acids: CASSIDGREAFF.

This clone was recorded many times. This chain connects TRBV4-1 to TRBJ1-2; 9 bases agree with TRBD1. Germline V gene sequence: CDR1 MGHRA, CDR2 YSYEKL. V dropped 5 bases and J dropped 4; count of bases not matched to a gene: 8. The CDR3 is 15 amino acids. CDR3: CASSTRQGDVYGYTF. The CDR3 nucleotides read TGCGCCAGCAGCACACGACAGGGGGATGTCTATGGCTACACCTTC.

This clone counts as medium-sized. This sequence joins TRBV30 and TRBJ2-7, with a weak D call TRBD2 (5 bases). V lost 2 bases and J lost 5, with 19 bases in between. Germline CDR1 GTSNPN, CDR2 SVGIG (reference sequence). CDR3 size: 15 residues. The CDR3, as DNA: TGTGCCTGGAGTTCCTCGGGGAGTCTTCAGGACGAGCAGTACTTC. It specifies CAWSSSGSLQDEQYF.

The CDR3 region has the DNA TGTGCCAGCAGAAAACAGGGGGGTCAGCCCCAGCATTTT. This gives the protein CASRKQGGQPQHF. The rearrangement links TRBV27 to TRBJ1-5, with TRBD1 matching 8 bases. Trimming took 6 bases from V and 6 from J; bases not matched to a gene: 4. This CDR3 is built from 13 residues. Germline CDR1 MNHEY, CDR2 SMNVEV (reference sequence).

The chain employs TRBV5-4 and TRBJ2-3; D tentatively reads TRBD1 or TRBD2 (5 bases each). Germline CDR1 and CDR2: SGHNT and YYREEE (reference sequence). CDR3 length: 13 residues. Trimming left V 0 bases short and J 4 bases short, with 6 bases between. CDR3 amino acids: CASSLGGPDTQYF. The CDR3 DNA follows: TGTGCCAGCAGCTTGGGGGGACCAGATACGCAGTATTTT.

CDR3 sequence reads: CASTNGPYRTGEDTQYF. Written as DNA, the CDR3 is TGTGCCAGCACCAACGGACCTTACAGGACAGGGGAAGATACTCAGTACTTC. V gene TRBV5-8 combines with J gene TRBJ2-5; 9 bases match TRBD1. The length of the CDR3 is 17 residues. The germline gives CDR1 SGHTS, CDR2 YDEGEE. V dropped 6 bases and J dropped 11; count of bases not matched to a gene: 23.